The source of this T cell receptor (beta chain) is a study of T cells after yellow fever vaccination. General study results and limits: Primary-vaccination clones mostly resurfaced post-booster (under 98% CD4, more than 85% CD8).

By 5'RACE template switching, TCR cDNA was produced, with a universal primer site and UMIs added in the process. TCRdb fed the 5' RACE reads into MiXCR, producing one record per CDR3 protein. The data show about 320,000 distinct CDR3 sequences, with around 11% seen just once and about 3% held by the top ten. In its sample, this clonotype was seen a few times. Its antigen is not known. V was pared by 4 bases and J by 6 bases, with 13 bases between. The CDR3 is made up of 14 amino acids. Germline V CDR1 and CDR2: SGHTA, FQGNSA. The chain recombines TRBV7-2 with TRBJ2-1; unclear D gene. This clonotype was obtained from a man younger than 35 who received the YFV17D yellow fever vaccine. The sample in question was CD4+ T cells sorted from PBMCs, obtained 45 days after the yellow fever booster vaccination. The CDR3 loop is CASSSARRRNEQFF. CDR3 bases: TGTGCCAGCAGCTCCGCGAGGAGACGCAATGAGCAGTTCTTC.